The 13 T cell receptor beta chains given below trace back to one sample, sequenced in a study of neurological immune-mediated disorders. Each CDR3 protein gets one entry after TCRdb re-called the 5' RACE reads with MiXCR. The sample has about 41,000 distinct CDR3 sequences, 14% seen once; the top ten hold less than 4.5%. Sequencing input: CD4+ T cells from blood. The receptors were sampled from a woman in her fifties or sixties with HTLV-1-associated myelopathy (HAM/TSP).

This clonotype was observed many times. The chain employs TRBV30 and TRBJ1-1; TRBD1 aligns across 11 bases. The trim removed 7 bases at V and 11 bases at J, leaving 15 bases unmatched. Germline V gene data show CDR1 as GTSNPN and CDR2 as SVGIG (reference sequence). The CDR3 spans 14 residues. The CDR3 spells CAYCEMDRGQRAFF. The CDR3 coding sequence is TGTGCCTACTGCGAGATGGACAGGGGGCAGCGGGCTTTCTTT. Variable domain in full (rest from reference TRBV30 and TRBJ1-1): SQTIHQWPATLVQPVGSPLSLECTVEGTSNPNLYWYRQAAGRGLQLLFYSVGIGQISSEVPQNLSASRPQDRQFILSSKKLLLSDSGFYLCAYCEMDRGQRAFFGQGTRLTVV.

This clonotype was counted ten times or more. The chain combines TRBV27 with TRBJ1-1; maybe TRBD1 (6 bases). Per germline, CDR1 MNHEY and CDR2 SMNVEV (reference sequence). Between the trimmed V and J ends, which lost 3 bases and 5 bases, there was a span of 13 bases. CDR3 length: 14 residues. The CDR3 sequence: CASSFWGRGTEAFF. The CDR3 region has the DNA TGTGCCAGCAGTTTTTGGGGGCGCGGGACTGAAGCTTTCTTT.

This clonotype was recorded many times. This chain uses TRBV7-9 with TRBJ1-6, with D uncertain. The germline V gene has CDR1 SEHNR and CDR2 FQNEAQ (reference sequence). The CDR3 covers 14 residues. V lost 1 base and J 7 bases, leaving 8 bases between the germline ends. The CDR3 loop reads CASSLGLGNSPLHF. The CDR3 DNA reads TGTGCCAGCAGCTTAGGATTGGGGAATTCACCCCTCCACTTT.

This clonotype was detected many times. This chain links TRBV7-8 with TRBJ1-4; D is unclear. CDR1 and CDR2 (germline): SGHVS, FQNEAQ. This CDR3 has 14 amino acids. Trimming left V 6 bases short and J 5 bases short, with 13 bases between. In DNA form, the CDR3 reads TGTGCCAGCAGTCGTTCCGGGGAGAATGAAAAACTGTTTTTT. Encoded protein: CASSRSGENEKLFF.

This sequence joins TRBV3-1 and TRBJ2-4; 7 nucleotides line up with TRBD1. J lost 4 bases, V lost 1 base, and 4 bases had no gene match. CDR1 LGHDT and CDR2 YNNKEL come from the germline V gene (reference sequence). This CDR3 has 15 amino acids. This chain's CDR3 is CASSQVSTGKNIQYF. DNA of the CDR3: TGTGCCAGCAGCCAAGTTTCGACAGGGAAAAACATTCAGTACTTC.

The J gene is TRBJ2-7, the V gene TRBV20-1, with D perhaps being TRBD1 or TRBD2 (5 bases each). The CDR3 runs 16 residues. Germline lookup yields CDR1 DFQATT and CDR2 SNEGSKA (reference sequence). V gave up 6 bases and J gave up 2 bases, with 23 bases separating them. The CDR3 sequence is CSARRVTGGWTYEQYF. The CDR3 DNA sequence: TGCAGTGCAAGAAGGGTTACTGGGGGTTGGACCTACGAGCAGTACTTC.

In this sample, this clonotype is medium-sized. The chain combines TRBV5-1 with TRBJ2-7, with D perhaps assigned TRBD1 or TRBD2 (6 bases each). The germline V gene has CDR1 SGHRS and CDR2 YFSETQ. The CDR3 length is 15 residues. V was pared by 5 bases and J by 6 bases, with 21 bases between. CDR3 nucleotide sequence: TGCGCCAGCAGGGAGGAACAGGGACTTGGAGGCGAGCAGTACTTC. It encodes CASREEQGLGGEQYF.

This chain links TRBV11-2 with TRBJ2-1, with 10 bases identical to TRBD2. CDR3 length equals 14 residues. Per germline, CDR1 SGHAT and CDR2 FQNNGV. Trimming removed 8 bases from V and 1 base from J; junction bases left unmatched: 2. As DNA, the CDR3 is TGTGCCAGCCCACTAGCGGGGTCCTACAATGAGCAGTTCTTC. Its protein is CASPLAGSYNEQFF.

This clonotype has ten or more counts. The chain links TRBV3-1 to TRBJ1-2; 9 nucleotides line up with TRBD1. The CDR3 length is 13 residues. With 6 bases clipped from V and 8 bases from J, the junction kept 7 bases outside the gene matches. Germline CDR1 LGHDT, CDR2 YNNKEL (reference sequence). CDR3 protein: CASSRQGVRGYTF. DNA for the CDR3: TGTGCCAGCAGTCGACAGGGGGTTCGAGGCTACACCTTC.

This clonotype was detected many times. CDR3 amino acids: CASSLDRGSTDTQYF. The DNA of the CDR3 is TGTGCCAGCAGTTTGGACAGGGGAAGCACAGATACGCAGTATTTT. The chain has TRBV6-4 and TRBJ2-3, with 9 nucleotides matching TRBD1. Looked up from germline, CDR1 is MRHNA and CDR2 is SNTAGT. V lost 5 bases and J lost 0; bases outside the gene matches: 3. This CDR3 is built from 15 residues.

This clonotype was counted a few times. This rearrangement joins TRBV20-1 to TRBJ1-2, with 8 nucleotides matching TRBD1. CDR3 length: 13 residues. The trim removed 6 bases at V and 7 bases at J, leaving 10 bases unmatched. Germline V CDR1 and CDR2: DFQATT, SNEGSKA (reference sequence). The DNA of the CDR3 is TGCAGTGCCCGGGGGGGGACAGGTATTGGCTACACCTTC. The encoded protein is CSARGGTGIGYTF.

The rearrangement uses TRBV5-1 and TRBJ2-7; no reliable D call. V was trimmed by 3 bases and J by 2 bases, leaving 0 bases between them. Germline CDR1 is SGHRS and CDR2 is YFSETQ. The CDR3 consists of 10 residues. The CDR3 region has the DNA TGCGCCAGCAGCTCCTACGAGCAGTACTTC. It codes for CASSSYEQYF.

This clonotype has ten or more counts. The V and J genes are TRBV4-1 and TRBJ2-3; 12 bases match TRBD2. Germline trimming cut 4 bases from V and 0 bases from J; bases unmatched to any gene: 8. Germline V lookup: CDR1 MGHRA, CDR2 YSYEKL. This CDR3 comprises 18 residues. The CDR3 sequence is CASSRTSGGHVSTDTQYF. The CDR3 region has the DNA TGCGCCAGCAGCCGCACTAGCGGGGGGCACGTTAGCACAGATACGCAGTATTTT.